This entry lists 16 T cell receptor beta chains sequenced from one sample in a study of T cell responses to AZD1222 COVID-19 vaccine. Data came from immunoSEQ multiplex PCR; TCRdb stores just in-frame clones and leaves some out. The sample yields some 120,000 clones, roughly 93% seen once. The specimen comprised peripheral blood, sampled 28 days after the second AZD1222 dose. The origin of the receptors is an adult who received the AZD1222 COVID-19 vaccine.

The CDR3 spells CAWSPGQGQLFF. CDR3 in DNA: TGTGCCTGGAGTCCCGGACAGGGTCAACTGTTTTTT. The chain links TRBV30 to TRBJ1-4; the match to TRBD1 covers 8 bases. Trimming cost V 2 bases and J 12 bases; bases outside gene matches: 5. The CDR3 spans 12 residues. Germline CDR1 reads GTSNPN; CDR2 reads SVGIG (reference sequence).

The rearrangement joins TRBV11-3 to TRBJ1-1; D is uncertain. V shed 5 bases and J shed 0 bases, with 7 bases lying between them. This CDR3 region has 13 residues. Germline V CDR1 and CDR2: SGHNT, YENEEA. The CDR3 spells CASSALVNTEAFF. In nucleotides, the CDR3 is TGTGCCAGCAGCGCCCTAGTGAACACTGAAGCTTTCTTT.

V and J are TRBV11-2 and TRBJ1-6; D uncertain. Germline-derived CDR1 and CDR2 are SGHAT and FQNNGV. The CDR3 consists of 11 residues. V gave up 4 bases and J gave up 10 bases, with 5 bases separating them. The CDR3, as DNA: TGTGCCAGCAGCTCGGGGTCACCCCTCCACTTT. Translation gives CASSSGSPLHF. The full variable domain, rest sourced from reference TRBV11-2 and TRBJ1-6, is EAGVAQSPRYKIIEKRQSVAFWCNPISGHATLYWYQQILGQGPKLLIQFQNNGVVDDSQLPKDRFSAERLKGVDSTLKIQPAKLEDSAVYLCASSSGSPLHFGNGTRLTVT.

V gene TRBV9 combines with J gene TRBJ1-2; 9 nucleotides agree with TRBD1. V lost 7 bases, J lost 3 bases, and 7 bases stayed unmatched. The CDR3 extends over 14 amino acids. Per the germline V gene, CDR1 is SGDLS and CDR2 is YYNGEE. CDR3 DNA: TGTGCCAGCGGTTCTTGGGACAGGGACTATGGCTACACCTTC. Amino acid sequence: CASGSWDRDYGYTF.

This chain's CDR3 is CASSQDSLSGNTIYF. The CDR3 nucleotides read TGTGCCAGCAGCCAAGACTCGCTCTCTGGAAACACCATATATTTT. The chain links TRBV4-2 to TRBJ1-3; no firm D call. Trimming removed 0 bases from V and 0 bases from J, with 6 bases in between. CDR3 length: 15 amino acids. Germline CDR1 and CDR2: LGHNA and YNFKEQ.

The V and J genes are TRBV7-3 and TRBJ2-7; D might be TRBD1 or TRBD2, each matching 5 bases. Trimming took 5 bases from V and 2 from J, leaving 16 bases between them. Germline V gives CDR1 SGHTA, CDR2 FQGTGA. The CDR3 contains 15 residues. CDR3 bases: TGTGCCAGCAGCGAATTCCCAGGGACCACCTACGAGCAGTACTTC. As protein: CASSEFPGTTYEQYF.

The CDR3: CASSQGQGLIVEKLFF. The CDR3 bases are TGTGCCAGCAGCCAGGGACAGGGCCTTATCGTGGAAAAACTGTTTTTT. The chain has TRBV3-1 (or the pseudogene TRBV3-2) and TRBJ1-4; 9 nucleotides align to TRBD1. This CDR3 has 16 residues. The V and J ends lost 3 bases and 8 bases, in that order; junction bases with no gene match: 10. Germline CDR1 reads LGHDT; CDR2 reads YNNKEL (reference sequence).

The V and J genes are TRBV29-1 and TRBJ2-5, with 7 bases matching TRBD1. V dropped 7 bases and J dropped 3; count of bases not matched to a gene: 2. From germline, CDR1 is SQVTM and CDR2 ANQGSEA. CDR3 length: 11 amino acids. CDR3 sequence (DNA): TGCAGCGCCACAGGGGAAGAGACCCAGTACTTC. The encoded protein is CSATGEETQYF.

This chain uses TRBV18 with TRBJ2-2; TRBD1 agrees at 8 bases. From germline, CDR1 is KGHSH and CDR2 LQKENI. The CDR3 sequence is 18 residues long. The J segment lost 4 bases and the V segment lost 3 bases, leaving 13 bases of the junction unmatched. CDR3 sequence reads: CASSPYVRGQGSTGELFF. CDR3 nucleotides: TGTGCCAGCTCACCGTACGTTCGAGGACAGGGATCCACCGGGGAGCTGTTTTTT.

The gene calls are TRBV4-1 and TRBJ1-3; D is uncertain. The CDR3 loop spans 15 amino acids. The germline gives CDR1 MGHRA, CDR2 YSYEKL. V was cut by 0 bases and J by 2 bases, with 8 bases left in between. The CDR3 region is CASSQEPSPGNTIYF. CDR3 coding DNA: TGCGCCAGCAGCCAAGAGCCATCTCCTGGAAACACCATATATTTT.

The rearrangement links TRBV2 to TRBJ2-3; D is possibly TRBD1 (6 bases). Looked up from germline, CDR1 is SNHLY and CDR2 is FYNNEI. Trimming removed 6 bases from V and 1 base from J, with 14 bases in between. This CDR3 is built from 15 residues. The CDR3 DNA is TGTGCCAGCAGGGGGGCGGTAGCACGCACAGATACGCAGTATTTT. Its protein product is CASRGAVARTDTQYF.

This chain joins TRBV9 and TRBJ1-1; D is perhaps TRBD1 (5 bases). The CDR3 spans 14 residues. Germline V gene lookup returns CDR1 SGDLS and CDR2 YYNGEE. V shed 3 bases and J shed 6 bases, with 15 bases lying between them. The CDR3 protein is CASSGGGEWAEAFF. CDR3 coding DNA: TGTGCCAGCAGCGGGGGAGGGGAGTGGGCTGAAGCTTTCTTT.

This clone was found once. The chain combines TRBV4-1 with TRBJ1-4; 7 nucleotides match TRBD1. Germline lookup yields CDR1 MGHRA and CDR2 YSYEKL. The CDR3 spans 14 residues. V lost 5 bases, J lost 5 bases, and 5 bases stayed unmatched. CDR3 in DNA: TGCGCCAGCAGCAGGGGACAGCTAAATGAAAAACTGTTTTTT. The encoded protein is CASSRGQLNEKLFF.

The V call is TRBV21-1, the J call TRBJ1-5. TRBV21-1 is designated a pseudogene. The CDR3 runs to 17 residues. The CDR3 spells CASSKEGNSGGSQPQHF. The DNA of the CDR3 is TGTGCCAGCAGCAAAGAAGGAAACTCGGGGGGCTCTCAGCCCCAGCATTTT.

V is TRBV9 and J is TRBJ1-1, with 7 positions matching TRBD1. CDR1 and CDR2 (germline): SGDLS, YYNGEE. The junction had 11 bases not matched to a gene; V was cut back by 4 bases and J by 5 bases. The CDR3 covers 15 residues. CDR3 in DNA: TGTGCCAGCAGCCCAAGAAAAACAGGGGAGACTGAAGCTTTCTTT. The encoded protein is CASSPRKTGETEAFF.

This clone came up once. V is TRBV9 and J is TRBJ2-2; perhaps D is TRBD1 or TRBD2 (6 bases each). The CDR3 runs 17 residues. Germline CDR1 reads SGDLS; CDR2 reads YYNGEE. Deletions cut 4 bases from V and 0 bases from J, with 16 bases between. The CDR3 region has the DNA TGTGCCAGCAGCCCTCTCCGGGGGCAGCCGAACACCGGGGAGCTGTTTTTT. Residues: CASSPLRGQPNTGELFF.